The clone carrying this T cell receptor beta chain was seen at least ten times. The source of the sample is a study of T cells in Graves' hyperthyroidism and ophthalmopathy. Study summary: Specimen type is peripheral blood, collected at initial diagnosis prior to any treatment.

There are 15 residues in the CDR3. The germline CDR1 and CDR2 sequences are GTSNPN and SVGIG (reference sequence). V was clipped by 3 bases and J by 4 bases, with 15 bases between them. TCR beta CDR3 regions were amplified from RNA. Initially, a first-round RT-PCR of the TCR CDR3 employed the HTBI primer set. TCRdb re-analysed the multiplex PCR reads in MiXCR, keeping a single row per CDR3 protein. The sample has around 600,000 distinct CDR3 sequences; about 15% are singletons. V usage is TRBV30 and J usage is TRBJ2-2; D is undetermined. The sequence was obtained from a woman in her 30s with Graves' hyperthyroidism. Sequencing was performed on blood. The CDR3 DNA is TGTGCCTGGAGCAAGGGCGTCCCGGGCACCGGGGAGCTGTTTTTT. This gives the protein CAWSKGVPGTGELFF.